The source of this T cell receptor beta chain is a study of blood T cell repertoires in COVID-19. Study as a whole: The United States, Italy and Spain were the sources of the acute and convalescent COVID-19 samples. T cells, B-cell-depleted T cells, or PBMCs provided the cDNA or gDNA that served as material.

In its sample, this clone was seen many times. The V segment lost 5 bases and the J segment 7 bases; nucleotides outside the gene matches: 16. Germline loops: CDR1 LNHNV, CDR2 YYDKDF (reference sequence). The CDR3 covers 17 residues. How the authors handled the data: Estimation of nucleated cell counts was performed using reference gene primer amplification. Libraries were prepared by immunoSEQ multiplex PCR; TCRdb keeps only in-frame clonotypes and omits some of them. V, J and clone size are those of that table, while D and trimming were read from the DNA. Counted here are roughly 240,000 clones, almost 85% occurring once; the ten biggest clones make up around 2%.

This rearrangement joins TRBV15 to TRBJ2-7, with TRBD2 identical over 11 bases. Sequencing was carried out using peripheral blood. The sequence was collected from an elderly woman with acute or convalescent COVID-19. CDR3 coding DNA: TGTGCCACCAGCTCGACTAGCGGGGCTACACAGAACTTGGAGCAGTACTTC. It translates to CATSSTSGATQNLEQYF.